A selection of T cell receptor beta chains follows, all from one sample in a study of CD8 T cells in Susac syndrome. One entry per CDR3 protein, called by TCRdb with MiXCR from the immunoSEQ multiplex PCR reads. The sample yields about 400,000 distinct CDR3 sequences, about 85% seen once. The sequenced sample consisted of CD8+ T cells from PBMCs. The receptor source for this set is a human donor with multiple sclerosis. Both conserved end residues are part of each CDR3. A D gene is named only where the DNA matches it firmly. Not every row has a clone size; where given, it reads once, few, many or a size class.

TGTGCCAGCAGTGTGCTCAGCGGGGGAATCGATGAGCAGTTCTTC	CASSVLSGGIDEQFF	TRBD2	TRBV6-1	TRBJ2-1	few
TGTGCCAGTAGCTTCTTTCCGGGGGTGGAGACCCAGTACTTC	CASSFFPGVETQYF	.	TRBV19	TRBJ2-5	.
TGCAGCGTTGAGGGGACAGGGGGCACCTACGAGCAGTACTTC	CSVEGTGGTYEQYF	TRBD1	TRBV29-1	TRBJ2-7	.
TGCGCCAGCAGCCCTGAGTGGGGCACCATATATTTT	CASSPEWGTIYF	.	TRBV4-1	TRBJ1-3	once
TGTGCCATCAGACAGACAGGGGTAAAGTACGAGCAGTACTTC	CAIRQTGVKYEQYF	TRBD1	TRBV10-3	TRBJ2-7	.
TGCAGCGGAGGACAGCCACACGCCTACGAGCAGTACTTC	CSGGQPHAYEQYF	.	TRBV29-1	TRBJ2-7	few
TGTGCCAGCAGCTTGGTACAGCACCAGGGAGGAGCTTTCTTT	CASSLVQHQGGAFF	.	TRBV5-6	TRBJ1-1	.
TGCAGCGTTGAGTTAGCCTCCTACGAGCAGTACTTC	CSVELASYEQYF	.	TRBV29-1	TRBJ2-7	few
TGTGCCAGCAGCTTTGATGGGACCGAGCAGTACTTC	CASSFDGTEQYF	.	TRBV5-6	TRBJ2-7	.
TGTGCCAGCAGTCCCTACTCCCTCCGAGACAGGGGGCATCAGCCCCAGCATTTT	CASSPYSLRDRGHQPQHF	TRBD1	TRBV28	TRBJ1-5	once
TGTGCCAGCAGCTCCCGGACAGGCACCAACACCGGGGAGCTGTTTTTT	CASSSRTGTNTGELFF	TRBD1	TRBV6-1	TRBJ2-2	.
TGTGCCAGTTCTCCGGGACTAGTTGGCGAGCAGTACTTC	CASSPGLVGEQYF	TRBD2	TRBV27	TRBJ2-7	once
TGTGCCAGCACCACTAGCGGGGCCACAGATACGCAGTATTTT	CASTTSGATDTQYF	TRBD2	TRBV3-1	TRBJ2-3	.
TGTGCTAGTGGTTCGACCCGGACAGGACCTAACGCGAACTATGGCTACACCTTC	CASGSTRTGPNANYGYTF	TRBD1	TRBV12-5	TRBJ1-2	.
TGTGCCAGCATAGGAGCGTTCAATCAGCCCCAGCATTTT	CASIGAFNQPQHF	.	TRBV2	TRBJ1-5	.
TGTGCCAGCAGCTTAGATTACCAGCCCGATGAGCAGTTCTTC	CASSLDYQPDEQFF	.	TRBV11-2	TRBJ2-1	.
TGTGCCAGCAGCCGACGGGACAGGGAGGATGAAGAGACCCAGTACTTC	CASSRRDREDEETQYF	TRBD1	TRBV7-9	TRBJ2-5	.
TGTGCCAACGATGACGGGTACAATGAGCAGTTCTTC	CANDDGYNEQFF	.	TRBV2	TRBJ2-1	.
TGTGCCAGTAGTATTGGTGACTACAATGAGCAGTTCTTC	CASSIGDYNEQFF	.	TRBV19	TRBJ2-1	few
TGCAGTGCTAGAGATACCTCCGCAGATACGCAGTATTTT	CSARDTSADTQYF	.	TRBV20-1	TRBJ2-3	.
TGTGCCAGCAGTTTCGCCCCGGGACATCCTGGCGGGGAGCAGTACTTC	CASSFAPGHPGGEQYF	.	TRBV27	TRBJ2-7	.
TGTGCCAGCAGTGCCCCGGGTGACTACACCTTC	CASSAPGDYTF	.	TRBV6-1	TRBJ1-2	few
TGTGCCAGCAGCTTAGCGTTGCGGGAGACCAACAATGAGCAGTTCTTC	CASSLALRETNNEQFF	TRBD2	TRBV7-6	TRBJ2-1	.
TGTGCCAGCAGCTCCGGGACAGGCGAGCAGTACTTC	CASSSGTGEQYF	TRBD1	TRBV5-8	TRBJ2-7	.
TGTGCCAGCAGCCAAAATTCGGCCCCTAATGAAAAACTGTTTTTT	CASSQNSAPNEKLFF	.	TRBV3-1	TRBJ1-4	once
TGTGCCAGCAGCTCTAAGACAGCCACCTCTAACTATGGCTACACCTTC	CASSSKTATSNYGYTF	.	TRBV7-9	TRBJ1-2	.
TGCGCCAGCAGCCAGACAGGAGCCGTCAGCAATCAGCCCCAGCATTTT	CASSQTGAVSNQPQHF	.	TRBV4-1	TRBJ1-5	.
TGTGCCAGCAGTGGATGGGACAGAGACGCTGCTAACTATGGCTACACCTTC	CASSGWDRDAANYGYTF	TRBD1	TRBV6-1	TRBJ1-2	.
TGTGCCAGCAGGGCAGGGTCTTACTATGGCTACACCTTC	CASRAGSYYGYTF	.	TRBV27	TRBJ1-2	.
TGTGCCTGGAGTATGGACAGGGGTTCCTACGAGCAGTACTTC	CAWSMDRGSYEQYF	TRBD1	TRBV30	TRBJ2-7	.
TGTGCCAGCAGGGGGACAGGGATTCCCGGGGAGCTGTTTTTT	CASRGTGIPGELFF	TRBD1	TRBV12-3/TRBV12-4	TRBJ2-2	.
TGTGCCAGCAGTTTAATGCCGCCCCATGAGCAGTTCTTC	CASSLMPPHEQFF	.	TRBV27	TRBJ2-1	.
TGTGCCAGCAGTTTGGGCAGCGATCAGCCCCAGCATTTT	CASSLGSDQPQHF	.	TRBV4-2	TRBJ1-5	few
TGTGCCAGCAGCCAAGACGGGTATAGCGGGCCCTACAATGAGCAGTTCTTC	CASSQDGYSGPYNEQFF	TRBD2	TRBV4-2	TRBJ2-1	once
TGCAGTGCTAGGGATAGAGTAGCGGGATTTGAGCAGTTCTTC	CSARDRVAGFEQFF	TRBD2	TRBV20-1	TRBJ2-1	.
TGTGCCAGCAGTGAAGGGTGGGCCAATCAGCCCCAGCATTTT	CASSEGWANQPQHF	.	TRBV6-1	TRBJ1-5	.
TGTGCCAGCAGAACCGGACTAGCGGGATTGGTGGAGACCCAGTACTTC	CASRTGLAGLVETQYF	TRBD2	TRBV6-1	TRBJ2-5	once
TGTGCCAGCAGCCAAGCCGACAGCTATATGGATACGCAGTATTTT	CASSQADSYMDTQYF	.	TRBV14	TRBJ2-3	.
TGTGCCAGCAGTTTACCCGGGGTAGCGGGAGAGAGGGGAGATACGCAGTATTTT	CASSLPGVAGERGDTQYF	TRBD2	TRBV27	TRBJ2-3	.
TGTGCCAGCAGCTTGTGGGGGGAGGCCTACGAGCAGTACTTC	CASSLWGEAYEQYF	.	TRBV5-4	TRBJ2-7	.
TGTGCCAGCAGCCGCCCTCCGGGAGATCAGAACTATGGCTACACCTTC	CASSRPPGDQNYGYTF	.	TRBV6-1	TRBJ1-2	.
TGTGCCACCAGTGAAGGGACTAGCGGGAGATTCACAGATACGCAGTATTTT	CATSEGTSGRFTDTQYF	TRBD2	TRBV24-1	TRBJ2-3	.
TGTGCCAGCAGCCTGTGGGGGGACAGGAGCTCCTACGAGCAGTACTTC	CASSLWGDRSSYEQYF	TRBD1	TRBV5-6	TRBJ2-7	.
TGTGCCAGCAGTGAGTTTGAGAAATGGGAAAAACTGTTTTTT	CASSEFEKWEKLFF	.	TRBV25-1	TRBJ1-4	.
TGTGCCAGCAGCTTAGGACAGCGAATCTTCCAAGAGACCCAGTACTTC	CASSLGQRIFQETQYF	.	TRBV5-8	TRBJ2-5	.
TGTGCCAGCAGAAGTAGCGGGACCACCGGGGAGCTGTTTTTT	CASRSSGTTGELFF	TRBD2	TRBV9	TRBJ2-2	.